This T cell receptor (beta chain) was observed in a study of OX40 agonist ivuxolimab in advanced cancers. Study-wide background: Dose-escalation patients were diagnosed with hepatocellular carcinoma, melanoma, renal cell cancer or head and neck cancer.

Findings of the study overall: The study found that CD8+ T cells averaged more expanded clones than CD4+.

Patients were excluded for autoimmune disease history or systemic immunosuppression. Samples of blood were obtained at baseline, on cycle 4 day 1, and on cycle 7 day 1. Sequencing was performed with immunoSEQ multiplex PCR; in TCRdb, only in-frame clones are kept and a portion is missing. The sample lists some 19,000 clones; more than 75% were seen once. On this clone: What it binds is not known.

The CDR3 totals 14 residues. Sequencing used CD4+ or CD8+ T cells sorted from blood, obtained in a trial of the OX40 agonist ivuxolimab. This clonotype was sampled from an adult with an advanced solid tumor such as melanoma, head and neck, liver or kidney cancer. The gene calls are TRBV21-1 and TRBJ1-2; TRBD1 reflects the table's D call only, with no check against the DNA. TRBV21-1 is assigned pseudogene status. CDR3 nucleotide sequence: TGTGCCAGCAGCAAAGATGGCACAGCCAATGGCTACACCTTC. Translating gives CASSKDGTANGYTF.